This T cell receptor (beta chain) was identified during a study of cytomegalovirus exposure and HLA in healthy donors. Study as a whole: The 120 or so validation repertoires used a platform that matched the one used for the approximately 700 first-cohort repertoires, as a later analysis reported.

There are 15 residues in the CDR3. Looked up from germline, CDR1 is MDHEN and CDR2 is SYDVKM. Unmatched junction bases numbered 2, after V lost 5 bases and J lost 3 bases. Here immunoSEQ multiplex PCR was the method, and the copy in TCRdb shows in-frame clones only, minus some. This sample has 200,000 to 300,000 clones, with roughly 87% found just once. Notes on the study in general: CMV antigen specificity of three CMV-associated chains was confirmed in vitro. The classifier was said to identify cytomegalovirus status with high specificity and sensitivity.

Points on this clone: Its antigen is unknown.

The approximately 120-subject validation cohort, separate from the roughly 700-subject first cohort, included the donors. V is TRBV28 and J is TRBJ2-7; 15 bases match TRBD2. This clonotype was sampled from a young woman in good health and CMV-seronegative. Sequencing was performed on PBMCs. The CDR3 DNA is TGTGCCAGCAGTACGGGACTAGCGGGGGGCTACGAGCAGTACTTC. As protein: CASSTGLAGGYEQYF.